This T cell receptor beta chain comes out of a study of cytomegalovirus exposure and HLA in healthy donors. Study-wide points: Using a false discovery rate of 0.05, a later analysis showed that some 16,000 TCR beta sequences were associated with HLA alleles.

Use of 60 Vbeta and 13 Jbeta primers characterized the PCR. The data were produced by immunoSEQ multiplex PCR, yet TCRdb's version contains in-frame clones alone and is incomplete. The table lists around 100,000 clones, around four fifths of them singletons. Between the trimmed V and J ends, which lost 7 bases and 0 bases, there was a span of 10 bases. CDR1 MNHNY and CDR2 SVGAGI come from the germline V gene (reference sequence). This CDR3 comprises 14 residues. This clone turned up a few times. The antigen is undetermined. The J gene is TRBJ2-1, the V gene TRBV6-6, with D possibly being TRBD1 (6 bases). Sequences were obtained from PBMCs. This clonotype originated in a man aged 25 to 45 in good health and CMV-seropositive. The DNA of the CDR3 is TGTGCCAGCACCCGGGACAACTCCTACAATGAGCAGTTCTTC. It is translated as CASTRDNSYNEQFF.